This T cell receptor (beta chain) came from a study of blood T cell repertoires in COVID-19. About the research overall: Some COVID-19 samples were acute and others convalescent; all came from the United States, Italy and Spain.

Methods used by the authors: Estimates of nucleated cell counts were drawn from the amplification of reference gene primers. Sequenced by immunoSEQ multiplex PCR; TCRdb stores in-frame clones only, minus some. V and J calls and clone size are as listed in that table; D and trimming were resolved from the DNA. Among around 150,000 clones listed, approximately 86% were seen once. The sequence was obtained from a woman in her fifties or sixties with active or convalescent COVID-19. The sequenced material came from peripheral blood.

The CDR3, as DNA: TGTGCCAGCAGCCAAAGGAGTACACTCACAGATACGCAGTATTTT. Its protein product is CASSQRSTLTDTQYF. The chain employs TRBV5-6 and TRBJ2-3; D is unresolved. From germline, CDR1 is SGHDT and CDR2 YYEEEE. The CDR3 extends over 15 amino acids. V was clipped by 4 bases and J by 2 bases, with 14 bases between them.